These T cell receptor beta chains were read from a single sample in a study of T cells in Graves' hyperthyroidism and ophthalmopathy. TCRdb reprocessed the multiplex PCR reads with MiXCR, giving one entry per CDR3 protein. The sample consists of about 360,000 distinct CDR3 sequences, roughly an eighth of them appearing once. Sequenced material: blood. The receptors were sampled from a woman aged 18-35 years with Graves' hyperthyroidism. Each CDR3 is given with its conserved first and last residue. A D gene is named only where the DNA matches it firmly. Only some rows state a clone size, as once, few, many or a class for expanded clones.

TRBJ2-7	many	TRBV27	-	CASSPAGQRYEQYF	TGTGCCAGCAGTCCCGCGGGACAGCGTTACGAGCAGTACTTC
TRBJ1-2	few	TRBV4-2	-	CASSQPGHSNYGYTF	TGTGCCAGCAGCCAACCGGGACACAGTAACTATGGCTACACCTTC
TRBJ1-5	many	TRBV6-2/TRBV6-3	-	CASRRDGVEPQHF	TGTGCCAGCAGGAGGGACGGCGTGGAGCCCCAGCATTTT
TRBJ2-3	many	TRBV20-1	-	CSARVPLADDTQYF	TGCAGTGCTAGAGTCCCACTAGCCGACGATACGCAGTATTTT
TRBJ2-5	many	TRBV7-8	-	CASSLGDRRETQYF	TGTGCCAGCAGCTTAGGGGACCGGCGGGAGACCCAGTACTTC
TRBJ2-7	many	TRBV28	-	CASSLFGGYEQYF	TGTGCCAGCAGTTTATTTGGGGGCTACGAGCAGTACTTC
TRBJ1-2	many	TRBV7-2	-	CASSIPGGRGNGYTF	TGTGCCAGCAGTATCCCCGGCGGGCGGGGGAATGGCTACACCTTC
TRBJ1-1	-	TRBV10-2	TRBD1	CASSQQGFNTEAFF	TGCGCCAGCAGTCAACAGGGGTTCAACACTGAAGCTTTCTTT
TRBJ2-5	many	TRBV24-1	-	CATSDSRVGGETQYF	TGTGCCACCAGTGATTCCAGGGTTGGGGGAGAGACCCAGTACTTC
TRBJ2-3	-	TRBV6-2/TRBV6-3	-	CASSPPDSTDTQYF	TGTGCCAGCAGTCCCCCGGACAGCACAGATACGCAGTATTTT
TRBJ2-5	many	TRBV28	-	CASSFGTLGVETQYF	TGTGCCAGCAGTTTCGGGACTCTAGGGGTGGAGACCCAGTACTTC
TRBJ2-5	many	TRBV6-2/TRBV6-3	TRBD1	CASSRDRLQETQYF	TGTGCCAGCAGCAGGGACAGGCTCCAAGAGACCCAGTACTTC
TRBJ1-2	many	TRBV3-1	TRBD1	CASSLQKTGDYGYTF	TGTGCCAGCAGCCTCCAGAAGACAGGGGACTATGGCTACACCTTC
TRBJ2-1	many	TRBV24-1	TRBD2	CATSDSTDLGLAGLDEQFF	TGTGCCACCAGTGATTCGACAGACCTGGGACTAGCGGGATTAGATGAGCAGTTCTTC
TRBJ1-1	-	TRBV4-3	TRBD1	CASSPGTGGGLNTEAFF	TGCGCCAGCAGCCCTGGGACAGGGGGGGGTTTGAACACTGAAGCTTTCTTT
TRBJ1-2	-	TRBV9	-	CASSVAQGSTYGYTF	TGTGCCAGCAGCGTAGCCCAGGGCAGTACCTATGGCTACACCTTC
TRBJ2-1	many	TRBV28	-	CASSSTGLLYNEQFF	TGTGCCAGCAGTTCGACAGGACTTCTCTACAATGAGCAGTTCTTC
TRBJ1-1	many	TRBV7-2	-	CASSSYPRDTEAFF	TGTGCCAGCAGCTCATACCCTAGGGACACTGAAGCTTTCTTT
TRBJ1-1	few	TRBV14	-	CASSQVVLNTEAFF	TGTGCCAGCAGCCAAGTAGTCCTTAACACTGAAGCTTTCTTT
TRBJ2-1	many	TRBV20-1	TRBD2	CSARSRGLAGKVNEQFF	TGCAGTGCTAGATCCCGCGGACTAGCGGGAAAGGTGAATGAGCAGTTCTTC
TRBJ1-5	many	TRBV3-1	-	CASSQDWGGQPQHF	TGTGCCAGCAGCCAAGATTGGGGAGGGCAGCCCCAGCATTTT
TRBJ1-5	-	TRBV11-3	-	CAISREDRRTQPQHF	TGTGCCATCAGTCGGGAAGACAGGCGGACTCAGCCCCAGCATTTT
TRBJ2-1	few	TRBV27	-	CASSSKGDLLGVYNEQFF	TGTGCCAGCAGTTCTAAGGGGGACCTCTTGGGGGTATACAATGAGCAGTTCTTC
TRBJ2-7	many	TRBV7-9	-	CASSPARAYEQYF	TGTGCCAGCAGCCCCGCCAGAGCCTACGAGCAGTACTTC
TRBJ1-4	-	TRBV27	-	CASSLLWNEKLFF	TGTGCCAGCAGTTTATTGTGGAATGAAAAACTGTTTTTT
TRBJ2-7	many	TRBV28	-	CASSPGGAYEQYF	TGTGCCAGCAGTCCTGGCGGTGCCTACGAGCAGTACTTC
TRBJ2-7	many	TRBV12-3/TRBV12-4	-	CASSHMGGYEQYF	TGTGCCAGCAGTCACATGGGGGGATACGAGCAGTACTTC
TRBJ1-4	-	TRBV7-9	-	CASSLPLSTNEKLFF	TGTGCCAGCAGCTTACCTCTTTCAACTAATGAAAAACTGTTTTTT
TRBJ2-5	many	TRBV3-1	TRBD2	CASSQWLSGSGETQYF	TGTGCCAGCAGCCAATGGCTGAGCGGGAGTGGAGAGACCCAGTACTTC
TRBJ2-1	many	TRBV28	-	CASSSEAGQGGHNEQFF	TGTGCCAGCAGTTCGGAGGCCGGGCAGGGGGGTCACAATGAGCAGTTCTTC
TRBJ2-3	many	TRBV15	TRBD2	CATSNRTSGVDTQYF	TGTGCCACCAGCAACAGGACTAGCGGGGTAGATACGCAGTATTTT
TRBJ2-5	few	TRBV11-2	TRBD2	CASSLGGGPKAGGPLETQYF	TGTGCCAGCAGCTTAGGAGGTGGCCCCAAGGCGGGAGGGCCTTTAGAGACCCAGTACTTC
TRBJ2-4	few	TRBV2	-	CASSLEQGLAKNIQYF	TGTGCCAGCAGCTTAGAACAGGGTCTGGCCAAAAACATTCAGTACTTC
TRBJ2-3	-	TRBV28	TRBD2	CASSLMIAGGTFTQYF	TGTGCCAGCAGTTTAATGATAGCGGGAGGTACTTTTACGCAGTATTTT
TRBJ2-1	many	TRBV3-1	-	CASSQTSGGGFGYEQFF	TGTGCCAGCAGCCAGACCTCAGGGGGGGGCTTTGGCTATGAGCAGTTCTTC
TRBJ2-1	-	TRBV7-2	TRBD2	CASSFDSGNYNEQFF	TGTGCCAGCAGCTTCGATAGCGGGAACTACAATGAGCAGTTCTTC
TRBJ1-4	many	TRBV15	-	CATSRDLTATNEKLFF	TGTGCCACCAGCAGAGATTTGACGGCAACTAATGAAAAACTGTTTTTT
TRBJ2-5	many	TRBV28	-	CASSEGVEETQYF	TGTGCCAGCAGTGAGGGAGTCGAGGAGACCCAGTACTTC
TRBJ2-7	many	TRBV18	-	CASSPPAITGLGEQYF	TGTGCCAGCTCACCACCGGCTATCACAGGGCTGGGGGAGCAGTACTTC
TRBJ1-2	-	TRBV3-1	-	CASSQDGGGGGYTF	TGTGCCAGCAGCCAAGATGGGGGGGGAGGCGGCTACACCTTC
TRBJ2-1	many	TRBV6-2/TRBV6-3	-	CASTGFTGNEQFF	TGTGCCAGCACAGGGTTTACTGGCAATGAGCAGTTCTTC
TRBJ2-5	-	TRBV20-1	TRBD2	CSARDRWRGGRIPETQYF	TGCAGTGCTAGAGATAGATGGCGGGGCGGGAGGATCCCAGAGACCCAGTACTTC
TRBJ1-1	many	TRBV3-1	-	CASSHTGAEAFF	TGTGCCAGCAGCCACACGGGGGCTGAAGCTTTCTTT
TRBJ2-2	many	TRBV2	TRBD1	CASSRTGSGTGELFF	TGTGCCAGCAGTCGGACAGGGAGCGGTACCGGGGAGCTGTTTTTT